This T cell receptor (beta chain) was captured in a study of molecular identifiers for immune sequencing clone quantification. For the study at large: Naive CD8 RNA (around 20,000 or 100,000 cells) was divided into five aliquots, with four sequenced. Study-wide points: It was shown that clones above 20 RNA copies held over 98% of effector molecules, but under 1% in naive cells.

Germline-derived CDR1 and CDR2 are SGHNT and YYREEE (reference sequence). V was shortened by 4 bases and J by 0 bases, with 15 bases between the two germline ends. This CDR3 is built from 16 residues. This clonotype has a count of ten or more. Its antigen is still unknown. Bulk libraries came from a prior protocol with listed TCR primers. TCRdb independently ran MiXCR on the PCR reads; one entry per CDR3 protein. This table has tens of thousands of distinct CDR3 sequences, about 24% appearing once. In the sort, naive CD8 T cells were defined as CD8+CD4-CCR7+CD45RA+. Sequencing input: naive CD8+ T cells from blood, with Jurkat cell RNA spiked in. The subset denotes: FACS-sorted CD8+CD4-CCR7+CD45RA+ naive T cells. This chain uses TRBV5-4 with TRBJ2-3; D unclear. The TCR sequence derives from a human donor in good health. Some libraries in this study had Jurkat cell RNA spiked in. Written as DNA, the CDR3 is TGTGCCAGCAGCCTCCTTCCCCAGCCTAGCACAGATACGCAGTATTTT. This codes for CASSLLPQPSTDTQYF.